This T cell receptor beta chain was recorded in a study of response to subunit inactivated influenza vaccine. There are a few counts of this clonotype. One entry per CDR3 protein results from TCRdb running MiXCR on the RT-PCR reads. Here the sample spans roughly 460,000 distinct CDR3 sequences, roughly 11% being singletons. The junction had 7 bases not matched to a gene; V was cut back by 5 bases and J by 1 base. Per the germline V gene, CDR1 is SEHNR and CDR2 is FQNEAQ (reference sequence). The CDR3 sequence is 15 residues long. This chain uses TRBV7-9 with TRBJ1-1; 7 bases are shared with TRBD1. The receptor comes from a man in his fifties or sixties who received an inactivated influenza vaccine. The sample was PBMCs from blood, taken roughly 47 days after vaccination. CDR3 bases: TGTGCCAGCAGCCCCCGACAGGGACAGAACACTGAAGCTTTCTTT. This gives the protein CASSPRQGQNTEAFF.